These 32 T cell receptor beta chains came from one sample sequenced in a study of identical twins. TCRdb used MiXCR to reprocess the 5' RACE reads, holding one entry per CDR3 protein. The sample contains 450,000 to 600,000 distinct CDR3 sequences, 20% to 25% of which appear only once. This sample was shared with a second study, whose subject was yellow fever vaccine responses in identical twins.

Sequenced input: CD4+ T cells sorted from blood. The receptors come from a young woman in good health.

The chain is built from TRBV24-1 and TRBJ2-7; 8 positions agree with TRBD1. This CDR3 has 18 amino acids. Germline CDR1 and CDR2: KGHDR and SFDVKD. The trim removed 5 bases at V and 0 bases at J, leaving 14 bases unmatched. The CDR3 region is CATSALDRDRITSYEQYV. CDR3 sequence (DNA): TGTGCCACCAGTGCCCTTGATCGGGACAGGATAACCTCCTACGAGCAGTACGTC.

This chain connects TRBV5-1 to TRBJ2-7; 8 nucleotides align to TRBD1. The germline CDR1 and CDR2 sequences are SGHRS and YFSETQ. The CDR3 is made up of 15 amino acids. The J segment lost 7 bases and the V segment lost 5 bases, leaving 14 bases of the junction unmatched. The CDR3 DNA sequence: TGCGCCAGCAGTTCAGAACGACCTACAGGGGGTGAGCAGTACTTC. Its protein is CASSSERPTGGEQYF.

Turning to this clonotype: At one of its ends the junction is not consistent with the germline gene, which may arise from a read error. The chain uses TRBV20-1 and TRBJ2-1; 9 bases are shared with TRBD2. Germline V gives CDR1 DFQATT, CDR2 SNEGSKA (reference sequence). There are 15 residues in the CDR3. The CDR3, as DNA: TGCAGTGCTAGTGATCCAGCGGGGGGATACAATGAGCAGGTCTTC. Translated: CSASDPAGGYNEQVF.

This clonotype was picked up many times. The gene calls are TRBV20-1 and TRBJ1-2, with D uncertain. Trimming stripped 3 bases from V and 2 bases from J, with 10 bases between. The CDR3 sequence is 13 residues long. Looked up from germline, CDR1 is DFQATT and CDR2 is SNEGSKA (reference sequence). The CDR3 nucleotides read TGCAGTGCTAGGACGGGGAACAACTATGGCTACACCTTC. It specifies CSARTGNNYGYTF.

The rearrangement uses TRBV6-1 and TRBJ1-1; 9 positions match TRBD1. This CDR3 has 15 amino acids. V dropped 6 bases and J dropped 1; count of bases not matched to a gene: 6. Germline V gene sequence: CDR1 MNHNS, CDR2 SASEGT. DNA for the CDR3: TGTGCCAGCAGGCTACCGGGACAGGGGAACACTGAAGCTTTCTTT. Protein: CASRLPGQGNTEAFF.

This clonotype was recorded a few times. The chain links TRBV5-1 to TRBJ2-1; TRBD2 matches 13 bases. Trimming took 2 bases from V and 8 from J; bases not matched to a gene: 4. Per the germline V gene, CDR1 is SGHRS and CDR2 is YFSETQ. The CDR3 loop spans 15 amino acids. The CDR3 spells CASSFTSGRVDEQFF. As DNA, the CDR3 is TGCGCCAGCAGCTTCACTAGCGGGAGGGTCGATGAGCAGTTCTTC.

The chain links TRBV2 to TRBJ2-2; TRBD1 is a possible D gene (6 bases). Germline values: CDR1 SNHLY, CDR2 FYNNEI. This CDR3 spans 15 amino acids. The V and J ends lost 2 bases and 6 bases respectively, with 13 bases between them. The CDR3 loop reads CASSESLGAPGELFF. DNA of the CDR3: TGTGCCAGCAGTGAATCGTTGGGGGCGCCCGGGGAGCTGTTTTTT.

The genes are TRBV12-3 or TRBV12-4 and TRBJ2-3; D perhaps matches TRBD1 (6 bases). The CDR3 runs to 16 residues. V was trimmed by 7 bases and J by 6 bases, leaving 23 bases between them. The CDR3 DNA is TGTGCCAGCACCCTACGGTCAGGGGCTGGTAGCGATACGCAGTATTTT. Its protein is CASTLRSGAGSDTQYF.

CDR3 DNA sequence: TGTGCCAGCAGCCCGACCTTTCGGGGACGCGTCACCGGGGAGCTGTTTTTT. As protein: CASSPTFRGRVTGELFF. The genes are TRBV11-2 and TRBJ2-2; perhaps D is TRBD1 or TRBD2 (5 bases each). The germline V gene has CDR1 SGHAT and CDR2 FQNNGV. V was trimmed by 5 bases and J by 4 bases, leaving 20 bases between them. The CDR3 runs to 17 residues. Combining the CDR3 with reference TRBV11-2 and TRBJ2-2 gives the whole variable domain EAGVAQSPRYKIIEKRQSVAFWCNPISGHATLYWYQQILGQGPKLLIQFQNNGVVDDSQLPKDRFSAERLKGVDSTLKIQPAKLEDSAVYLCASSPTFRGRVTGELFFGEGSRLTVL.

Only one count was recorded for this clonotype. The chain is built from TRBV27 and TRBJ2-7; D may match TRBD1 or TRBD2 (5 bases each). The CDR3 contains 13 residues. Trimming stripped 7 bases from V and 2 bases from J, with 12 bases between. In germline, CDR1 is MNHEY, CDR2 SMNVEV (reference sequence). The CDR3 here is CASKRDGPYEQYF. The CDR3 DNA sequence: TGTGCCAGCAAGAGGGACGGCCCCTACGAGCAGTACTTC.

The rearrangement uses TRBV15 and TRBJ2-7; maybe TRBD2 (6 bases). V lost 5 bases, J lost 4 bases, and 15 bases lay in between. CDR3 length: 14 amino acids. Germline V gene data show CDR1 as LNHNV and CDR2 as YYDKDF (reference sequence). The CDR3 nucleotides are TGTGCCACCAGCGGCGGCGGGGATACATACGAGCAGTACTTC. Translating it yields CATSGGGDTYEQYF.

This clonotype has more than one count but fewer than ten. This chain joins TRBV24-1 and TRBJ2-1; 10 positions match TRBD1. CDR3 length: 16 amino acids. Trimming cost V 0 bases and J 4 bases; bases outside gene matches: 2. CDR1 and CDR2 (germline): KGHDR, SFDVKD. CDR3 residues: CATSDLRDRGYNEQFF. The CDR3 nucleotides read TGTGCCACCAGTGATTTGAGGGACAGGGGTTACAATGAGCAGTTCTTC.

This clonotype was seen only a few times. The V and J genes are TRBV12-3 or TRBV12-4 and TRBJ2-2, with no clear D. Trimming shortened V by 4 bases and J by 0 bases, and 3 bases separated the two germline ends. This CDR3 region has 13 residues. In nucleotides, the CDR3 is TGTGCCAGCAGTTACTCGAACACCGGGGAGCTGTTTTTT. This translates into CASSYSNTGELFF.

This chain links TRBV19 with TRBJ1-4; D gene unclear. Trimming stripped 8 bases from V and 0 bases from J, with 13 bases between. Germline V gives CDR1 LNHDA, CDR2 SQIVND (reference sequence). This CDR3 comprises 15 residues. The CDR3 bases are TGTGCCAGTTCGACGGCCCAAGCAACTAATGAAAAACTGTTTTTT. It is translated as CASSTAQATNEKLFF.

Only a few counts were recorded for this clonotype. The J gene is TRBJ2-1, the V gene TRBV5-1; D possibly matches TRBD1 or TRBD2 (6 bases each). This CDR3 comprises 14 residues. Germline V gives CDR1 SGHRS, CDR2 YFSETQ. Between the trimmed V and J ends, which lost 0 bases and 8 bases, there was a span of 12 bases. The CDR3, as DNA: TGCGCCAGCAGCTTGGCGGGGGCTAGCCATGAGCAGTTCTTC. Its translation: CASSLAGASHEQFF.

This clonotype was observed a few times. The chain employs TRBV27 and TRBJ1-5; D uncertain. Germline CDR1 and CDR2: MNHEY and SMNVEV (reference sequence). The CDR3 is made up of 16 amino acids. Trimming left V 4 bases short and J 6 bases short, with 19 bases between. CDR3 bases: TGTGCCAGCAGTTCATCCTCCGGGTCCCGCGGTCAGCCCCAGCATTTT. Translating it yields CASSSSSGSRGQPQHF.

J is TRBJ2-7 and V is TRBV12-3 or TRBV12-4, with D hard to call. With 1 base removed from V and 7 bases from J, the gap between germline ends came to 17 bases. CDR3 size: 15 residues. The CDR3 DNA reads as TGTGCCAGCAGTTTAGGAGGTGGCCGTAGGTTGGAGCAGTACTTC. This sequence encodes CASSLGGGRRLEQYF.

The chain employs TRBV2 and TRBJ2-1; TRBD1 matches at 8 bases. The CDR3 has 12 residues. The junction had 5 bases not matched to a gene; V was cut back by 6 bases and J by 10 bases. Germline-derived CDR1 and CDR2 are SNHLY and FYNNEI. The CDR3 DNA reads TGTGCCAGCAGGCAGGGGGCTGGGGAGCAGTTCTTC. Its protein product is CASRQGAGEQFF.

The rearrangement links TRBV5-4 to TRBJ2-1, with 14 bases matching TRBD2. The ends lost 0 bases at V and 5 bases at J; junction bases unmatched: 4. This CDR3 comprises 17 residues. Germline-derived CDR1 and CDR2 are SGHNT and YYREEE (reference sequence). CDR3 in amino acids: CASSLVPTSGGDNEQFF. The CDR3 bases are TGTGCCAGCAGCTTGGTTCCGACTAGCGGGGGGGACAATGAGCAGTTCTTC.

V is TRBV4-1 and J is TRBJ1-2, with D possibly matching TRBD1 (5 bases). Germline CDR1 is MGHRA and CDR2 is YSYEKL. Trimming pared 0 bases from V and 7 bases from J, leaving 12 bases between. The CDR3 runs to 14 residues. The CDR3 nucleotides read TGCGCCAGCAGCCAAGAAGGGACGCACTCTGGCTACACCTTC. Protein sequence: CASSQEGTHSGYTF.

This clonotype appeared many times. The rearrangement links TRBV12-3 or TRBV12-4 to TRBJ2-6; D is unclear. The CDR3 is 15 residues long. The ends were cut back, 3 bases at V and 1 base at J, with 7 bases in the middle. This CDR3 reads CASSFGPSGANVLTF. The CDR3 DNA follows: TGTGCCAGCAGTTTCGGCCCATCTGGGGCCAACGTCCTGACTTTC.

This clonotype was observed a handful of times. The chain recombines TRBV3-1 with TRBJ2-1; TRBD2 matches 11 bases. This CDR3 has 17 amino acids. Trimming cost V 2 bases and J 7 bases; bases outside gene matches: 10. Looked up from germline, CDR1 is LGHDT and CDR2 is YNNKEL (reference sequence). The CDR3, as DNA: TGTGCCAGCAGCCAACCAGGTCTAGCGGGAGGAAGTAATGAGCAGTTCTTC. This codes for CASSQPGLAGGSNEQFF.

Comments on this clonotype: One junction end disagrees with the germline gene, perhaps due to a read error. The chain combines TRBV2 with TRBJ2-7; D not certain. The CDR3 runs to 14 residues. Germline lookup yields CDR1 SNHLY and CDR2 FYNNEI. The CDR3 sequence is CASSEEDRPGEQHF. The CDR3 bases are TGTGCCAGCAGTGAAGAGGACCGTCCGGGCGAGCAGCACTTC. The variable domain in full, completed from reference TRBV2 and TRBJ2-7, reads EPEVTQTPSHQVTQMGQEVILRCVPISNHLYFYWYRQILGQKVEFLVSFYNNEISEKSEIFDDQFSVERPDGSNFTLKIRSTKLEDSAMYFCASSEEDRPGEQHFGPGTRLTVT.

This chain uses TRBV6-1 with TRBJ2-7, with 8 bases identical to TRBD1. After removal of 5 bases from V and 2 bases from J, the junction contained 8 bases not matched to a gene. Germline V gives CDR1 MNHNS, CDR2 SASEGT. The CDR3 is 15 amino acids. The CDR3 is CASSPGTGSTYEQYF. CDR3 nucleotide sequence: TGTGCCAGCAGTCCGGGGACAGGTTCCACCTACGAGCAGTACTTC.

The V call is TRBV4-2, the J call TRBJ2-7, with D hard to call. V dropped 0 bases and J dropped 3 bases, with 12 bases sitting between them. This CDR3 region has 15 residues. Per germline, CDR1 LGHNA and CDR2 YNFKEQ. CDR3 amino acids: CASSQDRPIVYEQYF. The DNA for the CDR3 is TGTGCCAGCAGCCAAGATCGGCCCATCGTCTACGAGCAGTACTTC.

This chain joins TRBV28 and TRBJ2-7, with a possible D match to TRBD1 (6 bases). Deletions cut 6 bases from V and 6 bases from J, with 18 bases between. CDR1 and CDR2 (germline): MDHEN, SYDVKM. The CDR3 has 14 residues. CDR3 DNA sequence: TGTGCCAGCAGCACTACAGGGCAGGTCGCCGAGCAGTACGTC. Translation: CASSTTGQVAEQYV.

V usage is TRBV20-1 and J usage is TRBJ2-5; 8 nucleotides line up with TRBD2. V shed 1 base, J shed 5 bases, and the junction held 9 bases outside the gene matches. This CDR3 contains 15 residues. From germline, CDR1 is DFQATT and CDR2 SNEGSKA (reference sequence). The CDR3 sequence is CSARAVSGNGETQYF. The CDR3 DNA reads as TGCAGTGCTAGAGCAGTTAGCGGGAACGGGGAGACCCAGTACTTC.

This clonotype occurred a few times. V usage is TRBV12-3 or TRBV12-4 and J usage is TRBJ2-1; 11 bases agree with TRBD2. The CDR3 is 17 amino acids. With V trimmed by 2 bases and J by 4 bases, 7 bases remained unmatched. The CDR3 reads CASSLPMGLAEYNEQFF. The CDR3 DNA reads TGTGCCAGCAGTTTACCGATGGGACTAGCGGAATACAATGAGCAGTTCTTC.

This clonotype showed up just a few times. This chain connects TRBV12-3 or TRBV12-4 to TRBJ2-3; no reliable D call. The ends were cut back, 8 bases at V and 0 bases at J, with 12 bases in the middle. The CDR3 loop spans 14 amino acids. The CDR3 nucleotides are TGTGCCAGCCGGAGCCCCTTAAGCACAGATACGCAGTATTTT. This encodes CASRSPLSTDTQYF.

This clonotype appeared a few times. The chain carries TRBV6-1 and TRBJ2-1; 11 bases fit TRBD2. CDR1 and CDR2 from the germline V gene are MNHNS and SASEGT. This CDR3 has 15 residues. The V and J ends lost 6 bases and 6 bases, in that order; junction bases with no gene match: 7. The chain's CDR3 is CASRQGTSGTNEQFF. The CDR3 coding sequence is TGTGCCAGCAGACAGGGGACTAGCGGCACCAATGAGCAGTTCTTC.

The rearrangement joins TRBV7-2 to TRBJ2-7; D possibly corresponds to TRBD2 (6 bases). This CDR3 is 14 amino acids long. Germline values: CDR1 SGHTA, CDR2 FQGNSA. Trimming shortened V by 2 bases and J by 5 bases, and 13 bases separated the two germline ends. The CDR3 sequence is CASSLSRENHEQYF. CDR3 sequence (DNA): TGTGCCAGCAGCTTAAGTCGGGAGAACCACGAGCAGTACTTC.

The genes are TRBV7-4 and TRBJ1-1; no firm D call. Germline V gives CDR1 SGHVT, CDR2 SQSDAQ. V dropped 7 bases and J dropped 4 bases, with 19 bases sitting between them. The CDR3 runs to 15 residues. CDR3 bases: TGTGCCAGCAAGACCAGATTAGGATGCCTCACTGAAGCTTTCTTT. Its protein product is CASKTRLGCLTEAFF. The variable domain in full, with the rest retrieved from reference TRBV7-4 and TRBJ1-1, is GAGVSQSPRYKVAKRGRDVALRCDSISGHVTLYWYRQTLGQGSEVLTYSQSDAQRDKSGRPSGRFSAERPERSVSTLKIQRTEQGDSAVYLCASKTRLGCLTEAFFGQGTRLTVV.